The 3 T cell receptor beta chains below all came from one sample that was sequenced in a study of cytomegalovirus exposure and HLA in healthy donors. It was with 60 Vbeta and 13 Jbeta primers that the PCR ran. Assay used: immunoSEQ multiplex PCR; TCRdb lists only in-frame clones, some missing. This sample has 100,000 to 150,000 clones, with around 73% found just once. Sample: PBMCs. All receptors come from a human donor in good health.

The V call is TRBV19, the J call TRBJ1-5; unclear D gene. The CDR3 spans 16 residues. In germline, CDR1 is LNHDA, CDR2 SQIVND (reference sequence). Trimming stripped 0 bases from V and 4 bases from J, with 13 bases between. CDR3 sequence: CASSIDLFQVNQPQHF. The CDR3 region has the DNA TGTGCCAGTAGTATAGATCTATTCCAGGTTAATCAGCCCCAGCATTTT. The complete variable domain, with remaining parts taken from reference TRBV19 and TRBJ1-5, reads DGGITQSPKYLFRKEGQNVTLSCEQNLNHDAMYWYRQDPGQGLRLIYYSQIVNDFQKGDIAEGYSVSREKKESFPLTVTSAQKNPTAFYLCASSIDLFQVNQPQHFGDGTRLSIL.

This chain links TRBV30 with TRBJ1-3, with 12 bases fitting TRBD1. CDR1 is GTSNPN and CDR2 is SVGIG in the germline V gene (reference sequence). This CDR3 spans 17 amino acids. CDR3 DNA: TGTGTACGGGACAGGGGGCTATATGGCTTAATTGGAAACACCATATATTTT. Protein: CVRDRGLYGLIGNTIYF.

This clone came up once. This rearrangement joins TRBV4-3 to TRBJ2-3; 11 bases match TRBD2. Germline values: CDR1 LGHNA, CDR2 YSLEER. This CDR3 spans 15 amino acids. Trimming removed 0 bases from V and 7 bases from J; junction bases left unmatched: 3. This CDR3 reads CASSQELAGVYTQYF. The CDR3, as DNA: TGCGCCAGCAGCCAAGAACTAGCGGGAGTTTATACGCAGTATTTT.